Listed below are T cell receptor beta chains from one sample, sequenced in a study of blood T cell repertoires in COVID-19. Data came from immunoSEQ multiplex PCR; TCRdb stores just in-frame clones and leaves some out. This sample yields 350,000 to 550,000 clones, of which about 90% are seen a single time; approximately 2% belongs to the top ten. The source material was PBMCs or T cells enriched from blood (not recorded which). The receptors stem from a woman aged 18-29 years with acute COVID-19. Both conserved end residues are part of each CDR3. Each record gives: D gene, J gene, clone size, V gene, CDR3 protein, CDR3 DNA. The D gene is left open where the match is weak. The size entry is marked missing in some rows and otherwise reads once, few, many or a size class.

TRBD2	TRBJ2-7	once	TRBV11-2	CASSAGLAGGSSYEQYF	TGTGCCAGCAGCGCGGGACTAGCGGGGGGGAGCTCCTACGAGCAGTACTTC
NA	TRBJ2-1	NA	TRBV7-9	CASSLVGGVYNEQFF	TGTGCCAGCAGCTTAGTAGGTGGAGTTTACAATGAGCAGTTCTTC
TRBD1	TRBJ1-1	NA	TRBV11-3	CASSPGGTGNTEAFF	TGTGCCAGCAGCCCCGGGGGGACAGGTAACACTGAAGCTTTCTTT
TRBD1	TRBJ1-5	NA	TRBV2	CASTGQGLDQPQHF	TGTGCCAGCACCGGACAGGGTCTTGATCAGCCCCAGCATTTT
NA	TRBJ2-7	NA	TRBV19	CASSTVSYEQYF	TGTGCCAGTAGTACGGTATCCTACGAGCAGTACTTC
NA	TRBJ2-7	NA	TRBV14	CASSQERAFYEQYF	TGTGCCAGCAGCCAAGAACGCGCCTTCTACGAGCAGTACTTC
NA	TRBJ1-5	NA	TRBV4-3	CASSQDWTVHQPQHF	TGCGCCAGCAGCCAAGATTGGACAGTTCATCAGCCCCAGCATTTT
TRBD2	TRBJ2-2	NA	TRBV27	CASTLGLATGELFF	TGTGCCAGCACTCTAGGACTAGCCACCGGGGAGCTGTTTTTT
NA	TRBJ1-2	NA	TRBV5-4	CASSPEGSYARKDGYTF	TGTGCCAGCAGCCCCGAGGGTTCCTACGCAAGGAAGGATGGCTACACCTTC
NA	TRBJ1-6	few	TRBV11-1	CASSLEAGESPLHF	TGTGCCAGCAGCTTAGAGGCAGGGGAATCACCCCTCCACTTT
NA	TRBJ2-5	NA	TRBV13	CASSPGNQETQYF	TGTGCCAGCAGCCCAGGGAACCAAGAGACCCAGTACTTC
NA	TRBJ1-1	NA	TRBV11-3	CASSLGGGRAKEAFF	TGTGCCAGCAGCTTAGGGGGTGGCAGGGCTAAAGAAGCTTTCTTT
NA	TRBJ1-2	NA	TRBV5-1	CASSLAQGGSYGYTF	TGCGCCAGCAGCTTGGCACAGGGAGGGAGCTATGGCTACACCTTC
NA	TRBJ1-6	NA	TRBV6-5	CASSSLSGGAISPLHF	TGTGCCAGCAGTTCCCTTAGCGGGGGCGCAATTTCACCCCTCCACTTT
TRBD1	TRBJ2-7	NA	TRBV9	CASSEQGAIGEQYF	TGTGCCAGCAGCGAACAGGGGGCGATTGGCGAGCAGTACTTC
NA	TRBJ1-2	NA	TRBV3-1/TRBV3-2	CASTVSIGDSDGYTF	TGTGCCAGCACCGTGTCTATAGGGGACTCCGATGGCTACACCTTC
NA	TRBJ2-7	NA	TRBV9	CASSAVYEQYF	TGTGCCAGCAGCGCGGTTTACGAGCAGTACTTC
TRBD2	TRBJ2-5	few	TRBV20-1	CSASSGGEHGETQYF	TGCAGTGCTAGTTCGGGGGGAGAGCATGGTGAGACCCAGTACTTC
TRBD2	TRBJ2-1	NA	TRBV29-1	CSVEALGGTTYNEQFF	TGCAGCGTTGAAGCGTTGGGGGGGACGACCTACAATGAGCAGTTCTTC
NA	TRBJ2-5	NA	TRBV9	CASSVGVAGETQYF	TGTGCCAGCAGCGTAGGCGTAGCAGGGGAGACCCAGTACTTC
TRBD1	TRBJ2-5	NA	TRBV7-9	CASSFPTGGRETQYF	TGTGCCAGCAGCTTCCCGACAGGGGGCCGGGAGACCCAGTACTTC
NA	TRBJ1-2	NA	TRBV25-1	CASSDGGRYGYTF	TGTGCCAGCAGTGACGGAGGGCGCTATGGCTACACCTTC
TRBD1	TRBJ1-2	NA	TRBV4-1	CASSQAATGGRHGYTF	TGCGCCAGCAGCCAAGCCGCGACAGGGGGTAGGCATGGCTACACCTTC
NA	TRBJ1-6	once	TRBV4-1	CASSQEVSNRNSPLHF	TGCGCCAGCAGCCAAGAGGTGTCAAACAGGAATTCACCCCTCCACTTT
NA	TRBJ1-2	once	TRBV11-1	CASSLDRNYGYTF	TGTGCCAGCAGCTTAGACAGAAACTATGGCTACACCTTC
TRBD2	TRBJ2-1	NA	TRBV30	CAWSSKGLAGYNEQFF	TGTGCCTGGAGTTCTAAAGGACTAGCGGGCTACAATGAGCAGTTCTTC
NA	TRBJ2-5	NA	TRBV19	CASSISEGGETQYF	TGTGCCAGTAGTATATCGGAGGGGGGGGAGACCCAGTACTTC
TRBD1	TRBJ1-5	NA	TRBV5-8	CASSLGDRDGQPQHF	TGTGCCAGCAGCTTGGGGGACAGGGACGGTCAGCCCCAGCATTTT
NA	TRBJ1-1	NA	TRBV4-3	CASSQGRTNMNTEAFF	TGCGCCAGCAGCCAAGGCCGGACAAACATGAACACTGAAGCTTTCTTT
NA	TRBJ2-1	NA	TRBV3-1/TRBV3-2	CASSQVIRTDSYNEQFF	TGTGCCAGCAGCCAAGTAATACGGACAGACTCCTACAATGAGCAGTTCTTC
NA	TRBJ1-5	NA	TRBV7-9	CASSLSFGHQAGQPQHF	TGTGCCAGCAGCTTAAGTTTCGGACACCAAGCGGGTCAGCCCCAGCATTTT
NA	TRBJ1-6	NA	TRBV7-8	CASSSRQKSSYNSPLHF	TGTGCCAGCAGCTCTAGACAGAAAAGCTCCTATAATTCACCCCTCCACTTT
TRBD1	TRBJ2-1	NA	TRBV2	CATNSPGQGGNEQFF	TGTGCCACTAATTCACCGGGACAGGGGGGAAATGAGCAGTTCTTC
TRBD1	TRBJ2-1	few	TRBV19	CASTFGTGLNEQFF	TGTGCCAGTACCTTCGGGACAGGGTTGAATGAGCAGTTCTTC
TRBD1	TRBJ1-4	NA	TRBV27	CASTNRGEKLFF	TGTGCCAGCACCAACAGGGGTGAAAAACTGTTTTTT
TRBD1	TRBJ1-4	NA	TRBV10-3	CAIRQGAGEKLFF	TGTGCCATCAGGCAGGGGGCAGGTGAAAAACTGTTTTTT
NA	TRBJ2-1	NA	TRBV7-2	CASLLGWANNEQFF	TGTGCCAGCCTCCTCGGCTGGGCTAACAATGAGCAGTTCTTC
NA	TRBJ1-1	NA	TRBV7-9	CASSPLLNTEAFF	TGTGCCAGCAGCCCACTATTGAACACTGAAGCTTTCTTT